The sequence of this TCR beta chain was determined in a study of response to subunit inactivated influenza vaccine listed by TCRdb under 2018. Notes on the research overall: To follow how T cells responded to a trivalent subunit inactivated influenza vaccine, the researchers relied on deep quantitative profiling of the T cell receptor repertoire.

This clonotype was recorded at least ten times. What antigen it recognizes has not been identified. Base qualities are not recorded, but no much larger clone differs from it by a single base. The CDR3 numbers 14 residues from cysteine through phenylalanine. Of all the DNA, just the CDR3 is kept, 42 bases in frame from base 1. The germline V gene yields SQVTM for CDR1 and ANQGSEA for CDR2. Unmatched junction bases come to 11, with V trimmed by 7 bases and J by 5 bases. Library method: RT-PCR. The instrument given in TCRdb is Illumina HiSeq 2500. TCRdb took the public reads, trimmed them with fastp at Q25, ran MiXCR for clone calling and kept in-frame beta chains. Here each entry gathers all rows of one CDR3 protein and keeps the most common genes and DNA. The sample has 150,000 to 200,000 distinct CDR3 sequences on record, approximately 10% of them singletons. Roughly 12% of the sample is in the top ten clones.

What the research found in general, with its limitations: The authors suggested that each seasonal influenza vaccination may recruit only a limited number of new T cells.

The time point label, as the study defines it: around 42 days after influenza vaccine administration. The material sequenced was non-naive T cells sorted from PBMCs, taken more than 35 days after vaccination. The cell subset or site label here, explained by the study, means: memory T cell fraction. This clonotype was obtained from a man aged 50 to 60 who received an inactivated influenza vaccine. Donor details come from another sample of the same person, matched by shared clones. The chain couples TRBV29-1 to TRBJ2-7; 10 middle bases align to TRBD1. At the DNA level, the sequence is TGCAGCGCCGTACCCGGGACAGGGGTCGACGAGCAGTACTTC. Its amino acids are CSAVPGTGVDEQYF.